These 32 T cell receptor beta chains were sequenced from one sample in a study of neurological immune-mediated disorders. MiXCR was run by TCRdb on the 5' RACE reads, yielding one entry per CDR3 protein. Of 66,000 or so distinct CDR3 sequences listed, around 3.3% were seen once; the top ten hold roughly 3.7%. Material: PBMCs. The source of these receptors is a man aged 40-50 years with multiple sclerosis.

On this clonotype: A much larger clonotype is one base distant, so this may be a read error. V usage is TRBV7-9 and J usage is TRBJ1-5; D gene ambiguous. CDR3 length equals 13 residues. Germline CDR1 SEHNR, CDR2 FQNEAQ (reference sequence). In nucleotides, the CDR3 is TGTACCAGCAGCTTAGGGTCGGGACAGCCCCAGCATTTT. Its translation is CTSSLGSGQPQHF.

In its sample, this clonotype was seen many times. CDR3 DNA sequence: TGCGCCAGCAGCTTGGATACAGGACAAGGCTACACCTTC. Amino acid sequence: CASSLDTGQGYTF. V is TRBV5-1 and J is TRBJ1-2; D is possibly TRBD1 (5 bases). V lost 0 bases, J lost 8 bases, and 11 bases lay in between. The CDR3 consists of 13 residues. Germline assignment: CDR1 SGHRS and CDR2 YFSETQ.

V usage is TRBV7-6 and J usage is TRBJ2-3; the D gene could be TRBD1 or TRBD2 (5 bases each). Trimming cost V 1 base and J 6 bases, with 11 bases left between them. The CDR3 is 14 residues long. Germline V gene lookup returns CDR1 SGHVS and CDR2 FNYEAQ. CDR3: CASSLVPGADTQYF. The CDR3 DNA sequence: TGTGCCAGCAGCTTAGTACCCGGGGCGGATACGCAGTATTTT.

This clonotype has at least ten counts. The chain links TRBV7-2 to TRBJ2-2, with D unresolved. Looked up from germline, CDR1 is SGHTA and CDR2 is FQGNSA. The CDR3 spans 13 residues. Trimming left V 1 base short and J 6 bases short, with 6 bases between. This CDR3 reads CASSLVLPGELFF. CDR3 DNA sequence: TGTGCCAGCAGCTTAGTTCTCCCCGGGGAGCTGTTTTTT.

This clonotype was counted at least ten times. The genes are TRBV20-1 and TRBJ2-7, with TRBD2 matching over 11 bases. The germline V gene encodes CDR1 DFQATT and CDR2 SNEGSKA (reference sequence). Losses at the gene ends were 2 bases for V and 1 base for J; bases not matched to a gene: 7. The CDR3 runs 16 residues. Written as DNA, the CDR3 is TGCAGTGCTAGAAAATCGGGACTAGCGGCTTCCTACGAGCAGTACTTC. Translation gives CSARKSGLAASYEQYF.

This clonotype was seen repeatedly, ten times or more. This chain uses TRBV5-5 with TRBJ1-4; D perhaps matches TRBD1 (5 bases). V lost 6 bases, J lost 0 bases, and 15 bases lay in between. The CDR3 is made up of 16 amino acids. Germline assignment: CDR1 SGHKS and CDR2 YYEKEE (reference sequence). CDR3 region: CASTPGQLATNEKLFF. DNA of the CDR3: TGTGCCAGCACCCCGGGGCAGCTTGCAACTAATGAAAAACTGTTTTTT.

This clonotype was seen a few times. The J gene is TRBJ2-1, the V gene TRBV3-1; D unresolved. The CDR3 covers 13 residues. Trimming stripped 4 bases from V and 5 bases from J, with 9 bases between. Germline loops: CDR1 LGHDT, CDR2 YNNKEL (reference sequence). Here the CDR3 DNA reads TGTGCCAGCAGCCTCGTCTTCAACAATGAGCAGTTCTTC. Its protein is CASSLVFNNEQFF.

This clonotype was seen repeatedly, ten times or more. This chain links TRBV7-9 with TRBJ2-7, with D possibly matching TRBD2 (6 bases). V was shortened by 1 base and J by 2 bases, with 15 bases between the two germline ends. The CDR3 consists of 16 residues. The germline CDR1 and CDR2 sequences are SEHNR and FQNEAQ (reference sequence). CDR3 sequence reads: CASSLGGGRDAYEQYF. The CDR3, as DNA: TGTGCCAGCAGCTTAGGCGGAGGGCGGGACGCCTACGAGCAGTACTTC.

Ten or more counts support this clonotype. The chain uses TRBV7-6 and TRBJ2-1, with D tentatively TRBD2 (5 bases). Germline CDR1 is SGHVS and CDR2 is FNYEAQ. The CDR3 has 15 amino acids. Trimming cost V 0 bases and J 6 bases, with 12 bases left between them. The CDR3 DNA follows: TGTGCCAGCAGCTTAGCTGGGCCTAGCTTCAATGAGCAGTTCTTC. This gives the protein CASSLAGPSFNEQFF.

This clonotype was seen repeatedly, ten times or more. V usage is TRBV20-1 and J usage is TRBJ2-7, with 8 bases fitting TRBD1. V shed 5 bases and J 6 bases; nucleotides not matched to a gene: 12. The germline gives CDR1 DFQATT, CDR2 SNEGSKA (reference sequence). This CDR3 is 14 amino acids long. CDR3 in amino acids: CSALEATGGGEQYF. The CDR3 region has the DNA TGCAGTGCTTTGGAGGCTACAGGGGGAGGCGAGCAGTACTTC.

This clonotype was picked up many times. The chain uses TRBV20-1 and TRBJ2-1; D could derive from TRBD1 or TRBD2 (5 bases each). The CDR3 covers 13 residues. CDR1 DFQATT and CDR2 SNEGSKA come from the germline V gene (reference sequence). Trimming cost V 6 bases and J 5 bases, with 14 bases left between them. CDR3 nucleotides: TGCAGTGCCTCGGGGCTAGCAAACAATGAGCAGTTCTTC. Its protein product is CSASGLANNEQFF.

This clonotype was seen at least ten times. The chain combines TRBV18 with TRBJ1-4, with D uncertain. The CDR3 covers 13 residues. Trimming removed 3 bases at V and 8 bases at J, with 10 bases between. Germline values: CDR1 KGHSH, CDR2 LQKENI. The CDR3 DNA reads TGTGCCAGCTCACCCGCAACGGCAGAAAAACTGTTTTTT. Encoded protein: CASSPATAEKLFF.

This clonotype was counted at least ten times. The chain recombines TRBV11-2 with TRBJ2-7; no clear D. This CDR3 has 14 amino acids. CDR1 SGHAT and CDR2 FQNNGV come from the germline V gene. The ends were cut back, 4 bases at V and 0 bases at J, with 10 bases in the middle. The CDR3 bases are TGTGCCAGCAGCTCGACATTTACCTCCTACGAGCAGTACTTC. It yields the protein CASSSTFTSYEQYF.

This clonotype was seen a handful of times. The genes are TRBV18 and TRBJ2-7, with D possibly TRBD2 on 5 matching bases. Germline CDR1 is KGHSH and CDR2 is LQKENI. This CDR3 comprises 13 residues. V shed 2 bases and J shed 6 bases, with 11 bases lying between them. DNA of the CDR3: TGTGCCAGCTCACCATCTACTGGGAGCGAGCAGTACTTC. Protein product: CASSPSTGSEQYF.

This clonotype was found many times. CDR3 loop: CASSSRPPGQGDTGELFF. In DNA form, the CDR3 reads TGCGCCAGCAGCTCGCGACCTCCGGGACAGGGGGACACCGGGGAGCTGTTTTTT. This chain joins TRBV5-1 and TRBJ2-2; 11 nucleotides align to TRBD1. The CDR3 sequence is 18 residues long. Germline V gene data show CDR1 as SGHRS and CDR2 as YFSETQ. The J segment lost 3 bases and the V segment lost 3 bases, leaving 10 bases of the junction unmatched.

This clonotype was recorded at least ten times. The chain joins TRBV20-1 to TRBJ1-2; D not certain. Germline-derived CDR1 and CDR2 are DFQATT and SNEGSKA (reference sequence). The CDR3 sequence is 12 residues long. V dropped 4 bases and J dropped 3 bases, with 9 bases sitting between them. CDR3 nucleotides: TGCAGTGCTACAAAGGACTACTATGGCTACACCTTC. Its translation: CSATKDYYGYTF.

This clonotype was counted many times. The chain couples TRBV9 to TRBJ1-1, with D uncertain. CDR1 is SGDLS and CDR2 is YYNGEE in the germline V gene. There are 13 residues in the CDR3. The ends were cut back, 3 bases at V and 4 bases at J, with 10 bases in the middle. CDR3 nucleotide sequence: TGTGCCAGCAGCGAGGGCTGGGGCACTGAAGCTTTCTTT. Translated: CASSEGWGTEAFF.

This clonotype was seen only a few times. Being one base from a much bigger clone, this may be a read error. The rearrangement links TRBV7-2 to TRBJ1-2; tentative D call: TRBD1 (5 bases). The germline gives CDR1 SGHTA, CDR2 FQGNSA. The CDR3 consists of 14 residues. Deletions cut 5 bases from V and 0 bases from J, with 10 bases between. CDR3 loop: CASSQGSANYGYTF. In nucleotides, the CDR3 is TGTGCCAGCAGCCAGGGCTCCGCTAACTATGGCTACACCTTC. The whole variable domain, remainder taken from reference TRBV7-2 and TRBJ1-2, is GAGVSQSPSNKVTEKGKDVELRCDPISGHTALYWYRQSLGQGLEFLIYFQGNSAPDKSGLPSDRFSAERTGGSVSTLTIQRTQQEDSAVYLCASSQGSANYGYTFGSGTRLTVV.

This clonotype was recorded many times. This rearrangement joins TRBV5-1 to TRBJ2-2; D is uncertain. The CDR3 is 13 amino acids. Germline lookup yields CDR1 SGHRS and CDR2 YFSETQ. V lost 0 bases, J lost 5 bases, and 5 bases lay in between. For the CDR3, the DNA is TGCGCCAGCAGCTTGGAGGTGACCGGGGAGCTGTTTTTT. It encodes CASSLEVTGELFF. Drawing the rest from reference TRBV5-1 and TRBJ2-2, the complete variable domain is KAGVTQTPRYLIKTRGQQVTLSCSPISGHRSVSWYQQTPGQGLQFLFEYFSETQRNKGNFPGRFSGRQFSNSRSEMNVSTLELGDSALYLCASSLEVTGELFFGEGSRLTVL.

This clonotype was recorded many times. This chain links TRBV11-2 with TRBJ2-6, with D hard to call. V was trimmed by 5 bases and J by 0 bases, leaving 17 bases between them. Germline-derived CDR1 and CDR2 are SGHAT and FQNNGV. The CDR3 is made up of 18 amino acids. The CDR3 sequence is CASSTPLRNPSGANVLTF. The CDR3 DNA is TGTGCCAGCAGCACTCCCCTGAGGAATCCCTCTGGGGCCAACGTCCTGACTTTC.

The chain recombines TRBV20-1 with TRBJ2-1, with 11 bases that match TRBD2. The germline gives CDR1 DFQATT, CDR2 SNEGSKA (reference sequence). V gave up 6 bases and J gave up 5 bases; unmatched junction bases: 6. This CDR3 region has 14 residues. The DNA of the CDR3 is TGCAGTGCCAAGGGACTAGCGGAGGACAATGAGCAGTTCTTC. Translated: CSAKGLAEDNEQFF.

This clonotype was detected ten times or more. The J gene is TRBJ1-1, the V gene TRBV5-1; D unclear. This CDR3 comprises 13 residues. V was pared by 0 bases and J by 2 bases, with 5 bases between. Germline CDR1 is SGHRS and CDR2 is YFSETQ. CDR3 sequence reads: CASSLGLNTEAFF. Written as DNA, the CDR3 is TGCGCCAGCAGCTTGGGCCTCAACACTGAAGCTTTCTTT.

This clonotype was seen at least ten times. This chain links TRBV7-9 with TRBJ2-1; no clear D. From germline, CDR1 is SEHNR and CDR2 FQNEAQ (reference sequence). CDR3 length: 13 residues. Trimming shortened V by 0 bases and J by 9 bases, and 9 bases separated the two germline ends. As DNA, the CDR3 is TGTGCCAGCAGCTTAGCCTCGACGCGTGAGCAGTTCTTC. Translating it yields CASSLASTREQFF.

This clonotype was detected many times. This chain connects TRBV20-1 to TRBJ2-1, with 7 bases matching TRBD2. Per germline, CDR1 DFQATT and CDR2 SNEGSKA (reference sequence). V dropped 4 bases and J dropped 3; count of bases not matched to a gene: 9. CDR3 length: 15 amino acids. CDR3 DNA: TGCAGTGCTAAAGCCGCGGGAGTGATCTACAATGAGCAGTTCTTC. Protein sequence: CSAKAAGVIYNEQFF.

This clonotype was recorded at least ten times. This chain uses TRBV5-1 with TRBJ2-1; weak D call: TRBD1 (6 bases). Germline CDR1 is SGHRS and CDR2 is YFSETQ. The length of the CDR3 is 13 residues. With 4 bases removed from V and 5 bases from J, the gap between germline ends came to 10 bases. CDR3 sequence (DNA): TGCGCCAGCAGCGATCAGGGGAACAATGAGCAGTTCTTC. This codes for CASSDQGNNEQFF.

This clonotype was counted at least ten times. V is TRBV6-5 and J is TRBJ1-5; D call uncertain. V dropped 4 bases and J dropped 7 bases, with 8 bases sitting between them. Looked up from germline, CDR1 is MNHEY and CDR2 is SVGAGI. This CDR3 has 12 amino acids. The CDR3 sequence: CASSSGGQPQHF. Written as DNA, the CDR3 is TGTGCCAGCAGTTCAGGAGGACAGCCCCAGCATTTT.

This clonotype was seen many times. The rearrangement uses TRBV20-1 and TRBJ2-7; no clear D gene. The CDR3 totals 12 residues. Trimming shortened V by 6 bases and J by 3 bases, and 12 bases separated the two germline ends. The germline CDR1 and CDR2 sequences are DFQATT and SNEGSKA (reference sequence). The CDR3 sequence is CSAPDGRYEQYF. The CDR3 DNA is TGCAGTGCGCCGGACGGTCGCTACGAGCAGTACTTC.

This clonotype was detected ten times or more. V is TRBV5-1 and J is TRBJ2-3; unclear D gene. The germline V gene has CDR1 SGHRS and CDR2 YFSETQ. CDR3 size: 14 residues. V lost 5 bases to trimming and J lost 5 bases, with 15 bases between them. The CDR3 protein is CASRVATPEDTQYF. The CDR3, as DNA: TGCGCCAGCAGAGTGGCCACTCCCGAAGATACGCAGTATTTT.

This clonotype was detected ten times or more. The rearrangement joins TRBV29-1 to TRBJ2-7; D gene unclear. V was pared by 4 bases and J by 2 bases, with 12 bases between. Per germline, CDR1 SQVTM and CDR2 ANQGSEA. This CDR3 is built from 13 residues. CDR3 sequence (DNA): TGCAGCGTTGGGGTCACAAGTACCTACGAGCAGTACTTC. This codes for CSVGVTSTYEQYF.

This clonotype has ten or more counts. V and J are TRBV9 and TRBJ2-5, with 7 nucleotides matching TRBD1. The CDR3 is made up of 16 amino acids. J lost 2 bases, V lost 0 bases, and 7 bases had no gene match. Germline CDR1 and CDR2: SGDLS and YYNGEE. The CDR3 sequence is CASSVDRGSQQETQYF. CDR3 coding DNA: TGTGCCAGCAGCGTAGACAGGGGAAGTCAACAAGAGACCCAGTACTTC. Full variable domain (remainder filled in from reference TRBV9 and TRBJ2-5): DSGVTQTPKHLITATGQRVTLRCSPRSGDLSVYWYQQSLDQGLQFLIQYYNGEERAKGNILERFSAQQFPDLHSELNLSSLELGDSALYFCASSVDRGSQQETQYFGPGTRLLVL.

This clonotype was counted at least ten times. This rearrangement joins TRBV5-1 to TRBJ2-1, with 10 nucleotides matching TRBD2. The V gene's germline CDR1 is SGHRS and CDR2 YFSETQ. The CDR3 is 18 amino acids. The V gene end was trimmed by 0 bases and the J gene end by 8 bases; junction bases not matched to a gene: 14. CDR3: CASSLGLTSSGGVDEQFF. CDR3 DNA sequence: TGCGCCAGCAGCTTGGGTCTCACCTCTAGCGGGGGAGTGGATGAGCAGTTCTTC.

This chain links TRBV7-9 with TRBJ1-1; the D gene is possibly TRBD1 (5 bases). CDR3 length: 12 amino acids. CDR1 and CDR2 (germline): SEHNR, FQNEAQ (reference sequence). The DNA of the CDR3 is TGTGCGGGCCAGGGACGAAACACTGAAGCTTTCTTT. Encoded protein: CAGQGRNTEAFF.